The count of the clone carrying this T cell receptor (beta chain) is one. This sample is drawn from a study of control samples from healthy donors and cancer patients. The CDR3 consists of 14 residues. V lost 3 bases, J lost 0 bases, and 8 bases lay in between. Per germline, CDR1 SGHTA and CDR2 FQGNSA. Some clones are missing from TCRdb's copy, which holds only in-frame ones; the method was immunoSEQ multiplex PCR. The sample records 130,000 to 150,000 clones, roughly 93% being singletons. This chain connects TRBV7-2 to TRBJ1-1; D call uncertain. The TCR sequence derives from a man aged 18 to 29 in good health. What was sequenced was blood. This CDR3 reads CASSFSPMNTEAFF. CDR3 bases: TGTGCCAGCAGCTTCTCGCCGATGAACACTGAAGCTTTCTTT.